These 14 T cell receptor beta chains share one sample of origin, sequenced in a study of blood T cell repertoires in COVID-19. Using immunoSEQ multiplex PCR, the repertoire was profiled, and TCRdb retains in-frame clones only, with some absent. Among 160,000 or so clones, roughly 85% were seen once, and the ten largest hold more than 5%. Sequenced material: peripheral blood. These receptors all come from a woman aged 45 to 65 with COVID-19, enrolled during active disease.

V and J are TRBV6-2 or TRBV6-3 and TRBJ1-2; TRBD1 aligns across 11 bases. The CDR3 contains 16 residues. CDR1 MNHEY and CDR2 SVGEGT come from the germline V gene. With V trimmed by 5 bases and J by 7 bases, 12 bases remained unmatched. This CDR3 reads CASSRGTGGFLRGYTF. CDR3 nucleotides: TGTGCCAGCAGTCGAGGGACAGGGGGATTCTTGCGTGGCTACACCTTC.

This rearrangement joins TRBV29-1 to TRBJ2-7; tentative D call: TRBD1 (6 bases). This CDR3 comprises 13 residues. Trimming took off 4 bases at V and 7 bases at J, with 17 bases between the two ends. Germline loops: CDR1 SQVTM, CDR2 ANQGSEA. The CDR3 is CSVAQDRLGEQYF. The CDR3 nucleotides read TGCAGCGTTGCCCAAGACAGGCTCGGAGAGCAGTACTTC.

This chain uses TRBV6-5 with TRBJ2-2; the D is unclear. The CDR3 is 13 amino acids. Germline V CDR1 and CDR2: MNHEY, SVGAGI. The V and J ends lost 8 bases and 4 bases respectively, with 11 bases between them. CDR3 nucleotides: TGTGCCAGCCCCGAACAACCCACCGGGGAGCTGTTTTTT. It translates to CASPEQPTGELFF.

This chain joins TRBV5-1 and TRBJ2-3, with 13 bases matching TRBD2. CDR1 is SGHRS, CDR2 YFSETQ, per germline. The J segment lost 10 bases and the V segment lost 4 bases, leaving 12 bases of the junction unmatched. The CDR3 consists of 16 residues. The CDR3 here is CASSKKTSGGSMPQYF. The CDR3 DNA sequence: TGCGCCAGCAGCAAAAAGACTAGCGGGGGGTCCATGCCGCAGTATTTT.

The chain employs TRBV5-6 and TRBJ1-6, with D possibly TRBD1 on 5 matching bases. Trimming pared 2 bases from V and 7 bases from J, leaving 10 bases between. The germline gives CDR1 SGHDT, CDR2 YYEEEE. This CDR3 is 14 amino acids long. This CDR3 is CASSFGGGNSPLHF. DNA of the CDR3: TGTGCCAGCAGCTTTGGTGGGGGGAATTCACCCCTCCACTTT.

J is TRBJ2-7 and V is TRBV7-2; D is possibly TRBD2 (5 bases). V was cut by 5 bases and J by 4 bases, with 15 bases left in between. Germline loops: CDR1 SGHTA, CDR2 FQGNSA. This CDR3 spans 14 amino acids. The DNA for the CDR3 is TGTGCCAGCAGCCCCCGGCCAGCGGTTTACGAGCAGTACTTC. As protein: CASSPRPAVYEQYF.

The chain recombines TRBV6-5 with TRBJ1-3; no firm D call. The V end was cut by 6 bases, the J end by 0 bases, with 12 bases between. CDR1 is MNHEY, CDR2 SVGAGI, per germline. The CDR3 loop spans 15 amino acids. CDR3 sequence reads: CASREDFTSGNTIYF. The CDR3, as DNA: TGTGCCAGCAGGGAGGACTTCACCTCTGGAAACACCATATATTTT.

This clone was observed once. The chain recombines TRBV13 with TRBJ2-3, with TRBD2 matching 15 bases. CDR3 size: 18 residues. CDR1 and CDR2 from the germline V gene are PRHDT and FYEKMQ (reference sequence). Trimming removed 4 bases from V and 0 bases from J; junction bases left unmatched: 5. The CDR3 spells CASSWGLAGGSSTDTQYF. DNA of the CDR3: TGTGCCAGCAGCTGGGGACTAGCGGGGGGCTCGAGCACAGATACGCAGTATTTT.

V and J are TRBV10-2 and TRBJ2-7, with 9 bases aligning to TRBD1. Germline V lookup: CDR1 WSHSY, CDR2 SAAADI. V lost 6 bases and J lost 2; bases outside the gene matches: 5. There are 14 residues in the CDR3. The CDR3 reads CASSRDRDTYEQYF. The CDR3 DNA reads as TGCGCCAGCAGCCGGGACAGGGATACCTACGAGCAGTACTTC.

The chain is built from TRBV27 and TRBJ1-6; a weak D match, TRBD1 (5 bases). Germline CDR1 is MNHEY and CDR2 is SMNVEV (reference sequence). V was clipped by 4 bases and J by 7 bases, with 11 bases between them. This CDR3 comprises 14 residues. This chain's CDR3 is CASSSLGGNSPLHF. The DNA of the CDR3 is TGTGCCAGCAGTTCGTTGGGGGGAAATTCACCCCTCCACTTT.

The chain has TRBV19 and TRBJ1-1, with D possibly being TRBD1 (5 bases). With 7 bases removed from V and 1 base from J, the gap between germline ends came to 10 bases. The CDR3 sequence is 13 residues long. From germline, CDR1 is LNHDA and CDR2 SQIVND (reference sequence). The CDR3 sequence: CASKWQGNTEAFF. The CDR3 DNA reads TGTGCCAGTAAGTGGCAGGGGAACACTGAAGCTTTCTTT.

The genes are TRBV19 and TRBJ2-5; 7 nucleotides match TRBD2. Losses at the gene ends were 5 bases for V and 5 bases for J; bases not matched to a gene: 11. The CDR3 length is 15 residues. Germline V lookup: CDR1 LNHDA, CDR2 SQIVND (reference sequence). The DNA of the CDR3 is TGTGCCAGTAGTCCAAATGCGGGGGATAGGGAGACCCAGTACTTC. This gives the protein CASSPNAGDRETQYF.

The chain recombines TRBV5-4 with TRBJ2-7, with a tentative D call TRBD1 (6 bases). The germline V gene encodes CDR1 SGHNT and CDR2 YYREEE (reference sequence). CDR3 size: 14 residues. Between the trimmed V and J ends, which lost 5 bases and 0 bases, there was a span of 12 bases. CDR3 DNA sequence: TGTGCCAGCAGTCCAGGGGTAAGCTCCTACGAGCAGTACTTC. Amino acid sequence: CASSPGVSSYEQYF.

The sample holds one count of this clone. The V and J genes are TRBV7-9 and TRBJ2-2, with 8 bases lining up with TRBD1. Unmatched junction bases numbered 9, after V lost 3 bases and J lost 9 bases. CDR1 and CDR2 from the germline V gene are SEHNR and FQNEAQ (reference sequence). The CDR3 consists of 15 residues. CDR3 DNA sequence: TGTGCCAGCAGCTTCTCAGGACAGGGTCTAAGGGAGCTGTTTTTT. It yields the protein CASSFSGQGLRELFF.